This T cell receptor (beta chain) was recovered during a study of blood T cell repertoires in COVID-19. Unmatched junction bases numbered 10, after V lost 3 bases and J lost 4 bases. Germline CDR1 and CDR2: LNHDA and SQIVND (reference sequence). This CDR3 comprises 16 residues. Assay used: immunoSEQ multiplex PCR; TCRdb lists only in-frame clones, some missing. The table includes about 380,000 clones, about 90% detected once. What was sequenced was PBMCs or T cells enriched from blood (not recorded which). The TCR originated in a man aged 30 to 45 who had recovered from COVID-19. The chain has TRBV19 and TRBJ2-7; TRBD1 matches at 9 bases. CDR3: CASSMRSGQGQYEQYF. The CDR3 region has the DNA TGTGCCAGTAGTATGAGATCGGGACAGGGTCAGTACGAGCAGTACTTC.